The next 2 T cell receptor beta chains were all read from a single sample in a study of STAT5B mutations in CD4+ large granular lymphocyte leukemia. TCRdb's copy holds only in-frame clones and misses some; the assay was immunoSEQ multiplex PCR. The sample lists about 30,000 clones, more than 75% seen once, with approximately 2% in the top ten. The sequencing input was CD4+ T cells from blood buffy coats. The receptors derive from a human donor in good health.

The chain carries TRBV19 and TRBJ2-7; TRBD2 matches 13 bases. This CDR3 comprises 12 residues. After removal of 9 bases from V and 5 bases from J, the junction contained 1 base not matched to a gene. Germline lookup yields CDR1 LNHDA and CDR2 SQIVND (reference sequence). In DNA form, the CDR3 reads TGTGCCAGCGGGACTAGCGGGAACGAGCAGTACTTC. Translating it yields CASGTSGNEQYF.

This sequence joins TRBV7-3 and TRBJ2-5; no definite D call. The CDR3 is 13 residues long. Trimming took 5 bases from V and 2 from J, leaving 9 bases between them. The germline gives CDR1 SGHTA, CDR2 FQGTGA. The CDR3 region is CASSASNQETQYF. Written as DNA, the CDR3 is TGTGCCAGCAGCGCCTCTAATCAAGAGACCCAGTACTTC.